The source of this T cell receptor (beta chain) is a study of immune evolution from preneoplasia to lung adenocarcinoma. CDR1 MDHEN and CDR2 SYDVKM come from the germline V gene. The V and J ends lost 6 bases and 0 bases, in that order; junction bases with no gene match: 12. The CDR3 contains 17 residues. The table came from immunoSEQ multiplex PCR; TCRdb's copy has only in-frame clones and leaves some out. The table shows approximately 4,400 clones, with about 91% occurring only once. The sequencing sample was made of FFPE lung adenocarcinoma in situ tissue. The chain couples TRBV28 to TRBJ2-3, with 7 bases identical to TRBD1. This TCR was sampled from a person between 60 and 80 years old with lung adenocarcinoma. CDR3 DNA: TGTGCCAGCAGCCCTACGACAGGGAGAGCTAGCACAGATACGCAGTATTTT. Its translation: CASSPTTGRASTDTQYF. Together with reference TRBV28 and TRBJ2-3, the CDR3 gives the full variable domain: DVKVTQSSRYLVKRTGEKVFLECVQDMDHENMFWYRQDPGLGLRLIYFSYDVKMKEKGDIPEGYSVSREKKERFSLILESASTNQTSMYLCASSPTTGRASTDTQYFGPGTRLTVL.